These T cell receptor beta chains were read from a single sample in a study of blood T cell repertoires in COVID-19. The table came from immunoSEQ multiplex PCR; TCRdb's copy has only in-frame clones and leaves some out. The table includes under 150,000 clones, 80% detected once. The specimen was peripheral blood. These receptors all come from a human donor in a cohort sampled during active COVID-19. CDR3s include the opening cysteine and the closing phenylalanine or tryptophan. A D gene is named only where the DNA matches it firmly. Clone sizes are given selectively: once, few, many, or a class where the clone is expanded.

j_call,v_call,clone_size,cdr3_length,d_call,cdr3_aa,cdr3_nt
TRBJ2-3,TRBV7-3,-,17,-,CASSLGGYRGGTDTQYF,TGTGCCAGCAGCTTAGGGGGCTATCGTGGGGGCACAGATACGCAGTATTTT
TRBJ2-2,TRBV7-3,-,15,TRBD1,CASSPTGANTGELFF,TGTGCCAGCAGCCCGACAGGGGCGAACACCGGGGAGCTGTTTTTT
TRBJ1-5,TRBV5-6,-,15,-,CASSSGGGGNQPQHF,TGTGCCAGCAGCTCGGGCGGGGGTGGCAATCAGCCCCAGCATTTT
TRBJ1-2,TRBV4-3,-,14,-,CASSHLQGYYGYTF,TGCGCCAGCAGCCATCTACAGGGTTACTATGGCTACACCTTC
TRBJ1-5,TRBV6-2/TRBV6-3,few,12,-,CASSRVNQPQHF,TGTGCCAGCAGCCGCGTAAATCAGCCCCAGCATTTT
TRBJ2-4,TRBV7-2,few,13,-,CASSLDYQNIQYF,TGTGCCAGCAGCTTGGACTACCAAAACATTCAGTACTTC
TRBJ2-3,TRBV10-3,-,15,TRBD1,CAISGKGTGTDTQYF,TGTGCCATCAGTGGGAAGGGGACAGGGACAGATACGCAGTATTTT
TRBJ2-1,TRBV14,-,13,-,CASSTTSYNEQFF,TGTGCCAGCAGCACCACTAGCTACAATGAGCAGTTCTTC
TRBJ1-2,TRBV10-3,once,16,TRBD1,CAISDPGQGVNYGYTF,TGTGCCATCAGTGATCCGGGACAGGGAGTTAACTATGGCTACACCTTC
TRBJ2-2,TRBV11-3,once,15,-,CASSLDRTVTGELFF,TGTGCCAGCAGCTTAGACCGGACAGTCACCGGGGAGCTGTTTTTT
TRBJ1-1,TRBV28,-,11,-,CASKGDTEAFF,TGTGCCAGCAAGGGGGACACTGAAGCTTTCTTT
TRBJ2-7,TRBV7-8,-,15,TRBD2,CASSLQLAESYEQYF,TGTGCCAGCAGCTTGCAACTAGCGGAGTCCTACGAGCAGTACTTC
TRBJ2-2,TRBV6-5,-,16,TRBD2,CASSYGASGDTGELFF,TGTGCCAGCAGTTACGGGGCTAGCGGGGATACCGGGGAGCTGTTTTTT
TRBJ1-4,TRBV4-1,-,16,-,CASSPAGAGEHEKLFF,TGCGCCAGCAGCCCAGCAGGGGCAGGGGAACATGAAAAACTGTTTTTT
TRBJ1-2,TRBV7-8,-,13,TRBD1,CASSPGQGGGYTF,TGTGCCAGCAGCCCGGGACAGGGAGGAGGCTACACCTTC
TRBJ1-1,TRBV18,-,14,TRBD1,CASSRQGGNTEAFF,TGTGCCAGCTCACGACAGGGGGGGAACACTGAAGCTTTCTTT
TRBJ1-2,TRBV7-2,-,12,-,CASSLETGGYTF,TGTGCCAGCAGCTTAGAAACAGGGGGCTACACCTTC
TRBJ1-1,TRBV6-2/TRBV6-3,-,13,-,CASSYLGNTEAFF,TGTGCCAGCAGTTATCTCGGGAACACTGAAGCTTTCTTT
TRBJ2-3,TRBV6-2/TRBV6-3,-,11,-,CASSHGGTQYF,TGTGCCAGCAGTCACGGGGGTACGCAGTATTTT
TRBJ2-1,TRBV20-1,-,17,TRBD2,CSASEDLAGSSYNEQFF,TGCAGTGCTAGTGAGGATCTAGCGGGAAGCTCCTACAATGAGCAGTTCTTC
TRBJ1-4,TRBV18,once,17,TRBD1,CASSPLGTGGHLEKLFF,TGTGCCAGCTCACCACTTGGGACAGGGGGTCATTTGGAAAAACTGTTTTTT
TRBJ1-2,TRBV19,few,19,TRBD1,CASSTLNLFRDREYYGYTF,TGTGCCAGTAGTACATTAAATCTTTTCCGGGACAGGGAGTACTATGGCTACACCTTC
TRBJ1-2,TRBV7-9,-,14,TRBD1,CASSYTQGNYGYTF,TGTGCCAGCAGCTACACACAGGGGAACTATGGCTACACCTTC
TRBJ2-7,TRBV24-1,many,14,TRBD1,CATSATGGWNEQYF,TGTGCCACCAGTGCGACAGGGGGCTGGAACGAGCAGTACTTC
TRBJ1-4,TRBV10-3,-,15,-,CAISERGGGDEKLFF,TGTGCCATCAGTGAGCGAGGTGGGGGCGACGAAAAACTGTTTTTT
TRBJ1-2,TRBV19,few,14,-,CASGPKGTLNGYTF,TGTGCCAGTGGACCGAAGGGGACACTCAATGGCTACACCTTC
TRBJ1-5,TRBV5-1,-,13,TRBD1,CASSGQGYQPQHF,TGCGCCAGCAGCGGACAGGGTTATCAGCCCCAGCATTTT
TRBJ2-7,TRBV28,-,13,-,CASSFEGAREQYF,TGTGCCAGCAGTTTCGAAGGGGCCCGCGAGCAGTACTTC
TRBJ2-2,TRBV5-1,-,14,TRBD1,CASTSWQGVGELFF,TGCGCCAGCACCTCGTGGCAGGGGGTAGGGGAGCTGTTTTTT
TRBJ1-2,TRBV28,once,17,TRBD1,CASSLKGGTGLRYGYTF,TGTGCCAGCAGTTTAAAAGGAGGGACAGGCTTGAGATATGGCTACACCTTC
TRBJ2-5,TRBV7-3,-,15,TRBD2,CASSLFSGSGETQYF,TGTGCCAGCAGCTTGTTCAGCGGGAGCGGGGAGACCCAGTACTTC
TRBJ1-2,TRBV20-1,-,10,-,CSATGSGYTF,TGCAGTGCCACAGGGAGCGGCTACACCTTC
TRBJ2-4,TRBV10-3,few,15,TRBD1,CAISDRGQGTNIQYF,TGTGCCATCAGTGACCGCGGACAGGGAACAAACATTCAGTACTTC
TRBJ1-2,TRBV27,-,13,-,CASSGRGNYGYTF,TGTGCCAGCAGTGGACGGGGTAACTATGGCTACACCTTC
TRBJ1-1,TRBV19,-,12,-,CASSGRDTEAFF,TGTGCCAGTAGTGGCAGGGACACTGAAGCTTTCTTT
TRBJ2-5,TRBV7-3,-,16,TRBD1,CASSLGGTGRVETQYF,TGTGCCAGCAGCCTTGGCGGGACAGGGCGAGTAGAGACCCAGTACTTC
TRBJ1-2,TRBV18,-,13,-,CASSPSGMRGYTF,TGTGCCAGCTCACCATCGGGGATGAGAGGCTACACCTTC
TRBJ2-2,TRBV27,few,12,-,CASSPLTGELFF,TGTGCCAGCAGTCCTCTGACCGGGGAGCTGTTTTTT
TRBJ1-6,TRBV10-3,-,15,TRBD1,CAISKPGQGASPLHF,TGTGCCATCAGTAAACCGGGACAGGGGGCCTCACCCCTCCACTTT
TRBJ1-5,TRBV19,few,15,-,CASSIAGSSNQPQHF,TGTGCCAGTAGTATAGCAGGGTCTAGCAATCAGCCCCAGCATTTT
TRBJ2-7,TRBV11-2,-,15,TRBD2,CASSRTGTIFYEQYF,TGTGCCAGCAGCCGTACCGGGACTATATTCTACGAGCAGTACTTC
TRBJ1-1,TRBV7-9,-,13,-,CASSLAQGRKAFF,TGTGCCAGCAGCTTAGCGCAGGGCAGGAAAGCTTTCTTT
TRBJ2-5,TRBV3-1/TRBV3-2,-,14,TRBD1,CASSYPGQQETQYF,TGTGCCAGCAGCTATCCGGGACAGCAAGAGACCCAGTACTTC
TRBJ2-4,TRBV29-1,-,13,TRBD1,CSINRGQGDIQYF,TGCAGCATCAACAGGGGTCAGGGGGACATTCAGTACTTC
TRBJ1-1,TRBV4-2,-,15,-,CASSQVDRSNTEAFF,TGTGCCAGCAGCCAAGTAGACAGGTCGAACACTGAAGCTTTCTTT
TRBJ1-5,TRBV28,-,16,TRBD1,CASSQGTGFFLKPQHF,TGTGCCAGCAGCCAAGGGACAGGATTTTTCTTAAAGCCCCAGCATTTT
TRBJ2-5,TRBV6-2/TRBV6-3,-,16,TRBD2,CASSYGPGLAEETQYF,TGTGCCAGCAGTTACGGCCCCGGCCTAGCGGAGGAGACCCAGTACTTC
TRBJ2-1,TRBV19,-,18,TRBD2,CASSNPGFGTRRGNEQFF,TGTGCCAGTAGTAACCCAGGATTCGGGACTAGAAGGGGCAATGAGCAGTTCTTC
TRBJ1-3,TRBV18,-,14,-,CASSPDFSGNTIYF,TGTGCCAGCTCACCTGACTTCTCTGGAAACACCATATATTTT
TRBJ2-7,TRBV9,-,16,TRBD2,CASSVEGSGNFYEQYF,TGTGCCAGCAGCGTAGAGGGTAGCGGGAACTTCTACGAGCAGTACTTC
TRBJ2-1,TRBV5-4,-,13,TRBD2,CASSAGASHEQFF,TGTGCCAGCAGTGCGGGAGCGAGCCATGAGCAGTTCTTC
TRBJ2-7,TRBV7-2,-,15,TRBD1,CASSFRTGSSYEQYF,TGTGCCAGCAGCTTCAGGACAGGGAGCTCCTACGAGCAGTACTTC
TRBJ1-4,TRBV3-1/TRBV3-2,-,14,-,CASSQTGQVEKLFF,TGTGCCAGCAGCCAAACAGGTCAGGTCGAAAAACTGTTTTTT
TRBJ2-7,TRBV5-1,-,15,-,CASSFGGESSYEQYF,TGCGCCAGCAGCTTCGGAGGGGAGAGCTCCTACGAGCAGTACTTC
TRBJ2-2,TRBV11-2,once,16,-,CASSLGRRMQLGELFF,TGTGCCAGCAGCTTAGGAAGGAGGATGCAGCTCGGGGAGCTGTTTTTT
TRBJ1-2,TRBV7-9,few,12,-,CASSHRVDGYTF,TGTGCCAGCAGCCACAGGGTGGATGGCTACACCTTC
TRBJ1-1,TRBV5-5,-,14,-,CASSLGFGSNEAFF,TGTGCCAGCAGCTTGGGATTCGGGAGCAATGAAGCTTTCTTT
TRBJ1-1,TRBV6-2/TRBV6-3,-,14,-,CASSSGRANTEAFF,TGTGCCAGCAGTTCGGGCAGGGCGAACACTGAAGCTTTCTTT
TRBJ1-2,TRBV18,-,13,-,CASSPQRDYGYTF,TGTGCCAGCTCACCGCAGAGGGATTATGGCTACACCTTC